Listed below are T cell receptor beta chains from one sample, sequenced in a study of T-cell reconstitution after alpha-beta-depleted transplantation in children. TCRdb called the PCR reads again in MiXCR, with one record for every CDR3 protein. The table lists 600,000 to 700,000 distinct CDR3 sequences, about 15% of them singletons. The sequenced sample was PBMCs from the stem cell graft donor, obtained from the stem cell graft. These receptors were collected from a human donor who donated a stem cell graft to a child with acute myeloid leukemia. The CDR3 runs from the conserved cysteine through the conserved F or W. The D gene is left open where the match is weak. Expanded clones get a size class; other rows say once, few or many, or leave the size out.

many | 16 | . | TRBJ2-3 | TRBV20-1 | TGCAGTGCTAGGGACAGCCTTTTGACTAGCACAGATACGCAGTATTTT | CSARDSLLTSTDTQYF
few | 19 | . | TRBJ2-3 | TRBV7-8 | TGTGCCAGCAGCGCAACTTTCCAAGGGGCTAGAGTCAGCACAGATACGCAGTATTTT | CASSATFQGARVSTDTQYF
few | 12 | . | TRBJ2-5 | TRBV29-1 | TGCAGCGTAGATTCGGTTGGGGAGACCCAGTACTTC | CSVDSVGETQYF
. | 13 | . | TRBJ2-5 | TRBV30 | TGTGCCTGGAGAGGGGCAGGGGTAGAGACCCAGTACTTC | CAWRGAGVETQYF
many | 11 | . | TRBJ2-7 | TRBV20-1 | TGCAGTGCTAGAACTAGCAACGAGCAGTACTTC | CSARTSNEQYF
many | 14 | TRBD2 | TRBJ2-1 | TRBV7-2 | TGTGCCAGCAGCGCAGAGGGACTAGCCTATGAGCAGTTCTTC | CASSAEGLAYEQFF
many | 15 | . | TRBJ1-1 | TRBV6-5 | TGTGCCAGCAGTTACCCAGGGCGACCGAACACTGAAGCTTTCTTT | CASSYPGRPNTEAFF
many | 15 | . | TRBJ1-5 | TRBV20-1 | TGCAGTGCTGCGGGGGGGTTATATAGCAATCAGCCCCAGCATTTT | CSAAGGLYSNQPQHF
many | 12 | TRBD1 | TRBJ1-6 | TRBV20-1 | TGCAGTGCTAGAAAAGGGGGCTCAGCCCTCCACTTT | CSARKGGSALHF
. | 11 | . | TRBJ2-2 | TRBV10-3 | TGTGCCATCTCGGGCACCGGGGAGCTGTTTTTT | CAISGTGELFF
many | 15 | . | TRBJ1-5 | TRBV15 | TGTGCCACCAGCAGAGATTTAGGGTTGGGGCAGCCCCAGCATTTT | CATSRDLGLGQPQHF